Following are 27 T cell receptor beta chains from one sample sequenced in a study of blood T cell repertoires in COVID-19. Produced via immunoSEQ multiplex PCR; TCRdb's table is partial and in-frame only. The sample holds roughly 200,000 clones, around 88% seen once. Sequences were obtained from peripheral blood. The origin of the receptors is a man aged 18 to 30 with active or convalescent COVID-19.

The chain couples TRBV9 to TRBJ1-2; tentative D call: TRBD1 (5 bases). The V and J ends lost 3 bases and 8 bases respectively, with 20 bases between them. Looked up from germline, CDR1 is SGDLS and CDR2 is YYNGEE. The CDR3 is 15 amino acids. Here the CDR3 reads CASSGLSTAFAGYTF. For the CDR3, the DNA is TGTGCCAGCAGCGGTTTATCGACAGCCTTCGCGGGCTACACCTTC.

The chain uses TRBV7-7 and TRBJ2-1; TRBD2 agrees at 7 bases. J gave up 7 bases and V 4 bases, and 10 bases lay outside the gene matches. From germline, CDR1 is SSHAT and CDR2 FNYEAQ (reference sequence). CDR3 size: 15 residues. For the CDR3, the DNA is TGTGCCAGCAGCTATTCTAGCGGAAGGGGAAATGAGCAGTTCTTC. This gives the protein CASSYSSGRGNEQFF.

The rearrangement uses TRBV27 and TRBJ2-3, with a tentative D call TRBD2 (6 bases). CDR1 and CDR2 from the germline V gene are MNHEY and SMNVEV (reference sequence). V was trimmed by 5 bases and J by 0 bases, leaving 9 bases between them. The CDR3 extends over 14 amino acids. In DNA, the CDR3 is TGTGCCAGCAGTGTAGCGGTCAGCACAGATACGCAGTATTTT. It encodes CASSVAVSTDTQYF.

The rearrangement joins TRBV19 to TRBJ2-1; no clear D gene. There are 15 residues in the CDR3. Deletions cut 1 base from V and 4 bases from J, with 11 bases between. Germline V lookup: CDR1 LNHDA, CDR2 SQIVND (reference sequence). The CDR3 loop reads CASSIVLGDYNEQFF. DNA for the CDR3: TGTGCCAGTAGTATAGTGCTTGGAGATTACAATGAGCAGTTCTTC.

This rearrangement joins TRBV14 to TRBJ2-7; D may be TRBD2 (6 bases). Germline V lookup: CDR1 SGHDN, CDR2 FVKESK. V dropped 5 bases and J dropped 2 bases, with 10 bases sitting between them. This CDR3 has 13 amino acids. CDR3 coding DNA: TGTGCCAGCAGCACGGGACTCACCTACGAGCAGTACTTC. Encoded protein: CASSTGLTYEQYF. The variable domain in full, completed from reference TRBV14 and TRBJ2-7, reads EAGVTQFPSHSVIEKGQTVTLRCDPISGHDNLYWYRRVMGKEIKFLLHFVKESKQDESGMPNNRFLAERTGGTYSTLKVQPAELEDSGVYFCASSTGLTYEQYFGPGTRLTVT.

This clone appeared once. The chain is built from TRBV28 and TRBJ1-1; 7 bases agree with TRBD1. The ends lost 6 bases at V and 5 bases at J; junction bases unmatched: 6. This CDR3 spans 13 amino acids. Per the germline V gene, CDR1 is MDHEN and CDR2 is SYDVKM. This CDR3 reads CASRETGRTEAFF. CDR3 DNA sequence: TGTGCCAGCAGGGAGACAGGGAGAACTGAAGCTTTCTTT.

The chain carries TRBV19 and TRBJ2-7, with D perhaps TRBD2 (5 bases). Germline CDR1 and CDR2: LNHDA and SQIVND (reference sequence). The CDR3 loop spans 14 amino acids. Trimming pared 2 bases from V and 0 bases from J, leaving 8 bases between. Here the CDR3 reads CASSIIGSSYEQYF. The CDR3 DNA reads TGTGCCAGTAGTATAATAGGGAGCTCCTACGAGCAGTACTTC.

This chain joins TRBV6-4 and TRBJ2-2, with D hard to call. The CDR3 covers 12 residues. Germline V CDR1 and CDR2: MRHNA, SNTAGT. V dropped 6 bases and J dropped 6 bases, with 8 bases sitting between them. This CDR3 reads CASSRSAGELFF. The DNA of the CDR3 is TGTGCCAGCAGCCGGAGCGCCGGGGAGCTGTTTTTT.

The genes are TRBV18 and TRBJ2-5; 9 bases are shared with TRBD1. The trim removed 0 bases at V and 5 bases at J, leaving 10 bases unmatched. This CDR3 is 17 amino acids long. The germline V gene encodes CDR1 KGHSH and CDR2 LQKENI. The CDR3 nucleotides read TGTGCCAGCTCACCACCGTTTCTACAGGGGGCGCGGGAGACCCAGTACTTC. Its translation is CASSPPFLQGARETQYF. Full variable domain (missing parts from reference TRBV18 and TRBJ2-5): NAGVMQNPRHLVRRRGQEARLRCSPMKGHSHVYWYRQLPEEGLKFMVYLQKENIIDESGMPKERFSAEFPKEGPSILRIQQVVRGDSAAYFCASSPPFLQGARETQYFGPGTRLLVL.

DNA for the CDR3: TGTGCCAGCTCACCAGACCGGAGAGATACGCAGTATTTT. This sequence encodes CASSPDRRDTQYF. V is TRBV18 and J is TRBJ2-3; no reliable D call. The V gene's germline CDR1 is KGHSH and CDR2 LQKENI. The CDR3 totals 13 residues. The V and J ends lost 2 bases and 5 bases respectively, with 8 bases between them.

The CDR3 region has the DNA TGTGCCAGTAGTACCGGGACAGGGATCTACGAGCAGTACTTC. It yields the protein CASSTGTGIYEQYF. V gene TRBV19 combines with J gene TRBJ2-7, with 9 positions matching TRBD1. The V and J ends lost 4 bases and 3 bases, in that order; junction bases with no gene match: 4. This CDR3 is built from 14 residues. Germline V gene lookup returns CDR1 LNHDA and CDR2 SQIVND (reference sequence).

The rearrangement uses TRBV19 and TRBJ1-2; D is possibly TRBD1 (6 bases). V gave up 8 bases and J gave up 3 bases, with 16 bases separating them. The CDR3 has 14 amino acids. CDR1 is LNHDA and CDR2 is SQIVND in the germline V gene (reference sequence). Written as DNA, the CDR3 is TGTGCCAGTTCCGGGGGGCTCATTGACTATGGCTACACCTTC. Translation gives CASSGGLIDYGYTF.

This chain connects TRBV7-9 to TRBJ2-7, with D perhaps matching TRBD2 (5 bases). From germline, CDR1 is SEHNR and CDR2 FQNEAQ (reference sequence). The CDR3 length is 17 residues. The V gene lost 5 bases and the J gene lost 1 base, with 21 bases spanning the gap. This CDR3 reads CASSPRLSGGLSYEQYF. The CDR3 DNA reads as TGTGCCAGCAGCCCCCGTTTGTCCGGAGGTTTGTCCTACGAGCAGTACTTC.

This clone was found once. J is TRBJ2-7 and V is TRBV24-1; 7 bases map to TRBD2. The V gene's germline CDR1 is KGHDR and CDR2 SFDVKD. The V and J ends lost 7 bases and 0 bases, in that order; junction bases with no gene match: 11. CDR3 length equals 16 residues. CDR3 DNA: TGTGCCACCAGAAAAAGGACCGGGACTAACTCCTACGAGCAGTACTTC. It translates to CATRKRTGTNSYEQYF.

This chain joins TRBV28 and TRBJ2-7; D uncertain. The V gene lost 6 bases and the J gene lost 4 bases, with 22 bases spanning the gap. Per the germline V gene, CDR1 is MDHEN and CDR2 is SYDVKM. The CDR3 extends over 16 amino acids. The chain's CDR3 is CASRPLARRESYEQYF. For the CDR3, the DNA is TGTGCCAGCAGACCCCTGGCCCGGAGAGAGTCTTACGAGCAGTACTTC.

The gene calls are TRBV27 and TRBJ2-7; 10 positions match TRBD2. V shed 1 base, J shed 6 bases, and the junction held 9 bases outside the gene matches. This CDR3 has 16 residues. The germline V gene encodes CDR1 MNHEY and CDR2 SMNVEV (reference sequence). The CDR3 loop reads CASSLFGASGRFEQYF. CDR3 DNA: TGTGCCAGCAGTTTATTTGGGGCTAGCGGGAGATTCGAGCAGTACTTC.

This chain links TRBV6-5 with TRBJ1-5, with D unresolved. CDR3 length: 13 amino acids. Germline assignment: CDR1 MNHEY and CDR2 SVGAGI. Between the trimmed V and J ends, which lost 8 bases and 2 bases, there was a span of 10 bases. The CDR3 here is CASYWGGNQPQHF. The CDR3 DNA reads as TGTGCCAGCTATTGGGGAGGCAATCAGCCCCAGCATTTT.

The chain carries TRBV27 and TRBJ1-1, with 9 bases that match TRBD1. Germline assignment: CDR1 MNHEY and CDR2 SMNVEV (reference sequence). The CDR3 loop spans 14 amino acids. Trimming removed 3 bases from V and 4 bases from J; junction bases left unmatched: 3. The CDR3 sequence is CASSFSTGGTEAFF. The CDR3 DNA reads as TGTGCCAGCAGTTTCTCGACAGGGGGCACTGAAGCTTTCTTT.

The rearrangement uses TRBV6-5 and TRBJ2-5; a possible D gene is TRBD1 (6 bases). The V and J ends lost 1 base and 3 bases respectively, with 9 bases between them. The CDR3 totals 14 residues. Per germline, CDR1 MNHEY and CDR2 SVGAGI. CDR3 region: CASSYFGQKETQYF. As DNA, the CDR3 is TGTGCCAGCAGTTACTTCGGACAGAAAGAGACCCAGTACTTC.

V usage is TRBV5-6 and J usage is TRBJ1-2, with a tentative D call TRBD1 (6 bases). Germline assignment: CDR1 SGHDT and CDR2 YYEEEE. This CDR3 contains 12 residues. Trimming stripped 6 bases from V and 3 bases from J, with 9 bases between. The CDR3 nucleotides read TGTGCCAGCAACCGACAGGACTATGGCTACACCTTC. It encodes CASNRQDYGYTF.

The sample holds one count of this clone. This chain connects TRBV10-3 to TRBJ1-5; 10 bases fit TRBD1. V lost 11 bases and J lost 5; bases outside the gene matches: 12. Germline loops: CDR1 ENHRY, CDR2 SYGVKD. The CDR3 loop spans 15 amino acids. DNA for the CDR3: TGTGCCGTATCGCCGGGACAGGGGTTAGATCAGCCCCAGCATTTT. Translating it yields CAVSPGQGLDQPQHF.

The rearrangement uses TRBV27 and TRBJ2-3; 12 nucleotides align to TRBD2. Germline CDR1 is MNHEY and CDR2 is SMNVEV (reference sequence). This CDR3 has 14 residues. J gave up 5 bases and V 6 bases, and 3 bases lay outside the gene matches. CDR3: CASRPLAGGDTQYF. Here the CDR3 DNA reads TGTGCCAGCAGGCCACTAGCGGGAGGAGATACGCAGTATTTT.

This clone appeared once. The chain recombines TRBV6-2 or TRBV6-3 with TRBJ1-2, with 8 bases identical to TRBD1. After removal of 2 bases from V and 4 bases from J, the junction contained 0 bases not matched to a gene. The CDR3 runs to 13 residues. In germline, CDR1 is MNHEY, CDR2 SVGEGT. In DNA form, the CDR3 reads TGTGCCAGCAGTTACCAGGGGGCCTATGGCTACACCTTC. This encodes CASSYQGAYGYTF.

This clone was observed once. This chain connects TRBV7-9 to TRBJ2-2, with a possible D match to TRBD1 (6 bases). The CDR3 consists of 16 residues. With 5 bases removed from V and 1 base from J, the gap between germline ends came to 14 bases. Looked up from germline, CDR1 is SEHNR and CDR2 is FQNEAQ (reference sequence). CDR3 sequence (DNA): TGTGCCAGCAGCACCGCCGGGACAAAGAACACCGGGGAGCTGTTTTTT. It encodes CASSTAGTKNTGELFF.

The gene calls are TRBV5-1 and TRBJ1-4, with TRBD1 matching over 7 bases. The V and J ends lost 2 bases and 0 bases, in that order; junction bases with no gene match: 4. The length of the CDR3 is 16 residues. Looked up from germline, CDR1 is SGHRS and CDR2 is YFSETQ. Here the CDR3 reads CASSFAGGATNEKLFF. The CDR3 region has the DNA TGCGCCAGCAGCTTTGCAGGGGGAGCAACTAATGAAAAACTGTTTTTT.

V gene TRBV12-5 combines with J gene TRBJ2-1; 10 nucleotides line up with TRBD2. J was trimmed by 2 bases and V by 6 bases; bases with no gene match: 7. CDR1 and CDR2 from the germline V gene are LGHNT and FRNRAP. The CDR3 covers 16 residues. DNA of the CDR3: TGTGCTAGTGGCCCTAGCGGGAGTGTCGCCTACAATGAGCAGTTCTTC. It codes for CASGPSGSVAYNEQFF. Full variable domain (missing parts from reference TRBV12-5 and TRBJ2-1): DARVTQTPRHKVTEMGQEVTMRCQPILGHNTVFWYRQTMMQGLELLAYFRNRAPLDDSGMPKDRFSAEMPDATLATLKIQPSEPRDSAVYFCASGPSGSVAYNEQFFGPGTRLTVL.

J is TRBJ1-1 and V is TRBV7-2; unclear D gene. CDR1 SGHTA and CDR2 FQGNSA come from the germline V gene. Trimming took 5 bases from V and 1 from J, leaving 11 bases between them. The CDR3 consists of 14 residues. The CDR3 loop reads CASSLSPGNTEAFF. CDR3 DNA: TGTGCCAGCAGCCTATCACCGGGGAACACTGAAGCTTTCTTT.